These 18 T cell receptor beta chains were all obtained from the same sample, sequenced in a study of PD-L1 blockade in urothelial cancer. The data were produced by immunoSEQ multiplex PCR, yet TCRdb's version contains in-frame clones alone and is incomplete. Of just under 50,000 clones in the sample, around four fifths were seen once. Time point noted: pretreatment peripheral blood. The source material was PBMCs, sampled around atezolizumab (anti-PD-L1) treatment. The receptors stem from a man in his sixties or seventies with urothelial cancer.

This chain links TRBV7-3 with TRBJ1-2; 7 bases map to TRBD1. The CDR3 loop spans 13 amino acids. The ends lost 5 bases at V and 8 bases at J; junction bases unmatched: 8. The V gene's germline CDR1 is SGHTA and CDR2 FQGTGA. The CDR3 nucleotides are TGTGCCAGCAGCCCGGACAGGAAGGGGGGCTACACCTTC. This codes for CASSPDRKGGYTF.

V gene TRBV19 combines with J gene TRBJ1-5; TRBD1 might be the D (6 bases). V lost 3 bases and J lost 0, with 15 bases in between. There are 17 residues in the CDR3. Germline CDR1 LNHDA, CDR2 SQIVND (reference sequence). This chain's CDR3 is CASSIWQGRNSNQPQHF. Written as DNA, the CDR3 is TGTGCCAGTAGTATCTGGCAGGGGCGTAATAGCAATCAGCCCCAGCATTTT.

The rearrangement links TRBV7-3 to TRBJ2-2; a weak D match, TRBD2 (5 bases). Per germline, CDR1 SGHTA and CDR2 FQGTGA. The CDR3 consists of 12 residues. V was trimmed by 4 bases and J by 6 bases, leaving 6 bases between them. The CDR3 coding sequence is TGTGCCAGCAGCTCCGGGGCCGGGGAGCTGTTTTTT. Residues: CASSSGAGELFF. The whole variable domain, filled in from reference TRBV7-3 and TRBJ2-2, reads GAGVSQTPSNKVTEKGKYVELRCDPISGHTALYWYRQSLGQGPEFLIYFQGTGAADDSGLPNDRFFAVRPEGSVSTLKIQRTERGDSAVYLCASSSGAGELFFGEGSRLTVL.

The chain is built from TRBV5-6 and TRBJ1-1; no firm D call. The V and J ends lost 4 bases and 5 bases respectively, with 12 bases between them. This CDR3 spans 13 amino acids. Germline lookup yields CDR1 SGHDT and CDR2 YYEEEE. The CDR3 region is CASSHPQRTEAFF. As DNA, the CDR3 is TGTGCCAGCAGCCATCCCCAGAGGACTGAAGCTTTCTTT. Full variable domain (missing parts from reference TRBV5-6 and TRBJ1-1): DAGVTQSPTHLIKTRGQQVTLRCSPKSGHDTVSWYQQALGQGPQFIFQYYEEEERQRGNFPDRFSGHQFPNYSSELNVNALLLGDSALYLCASSHPQRTEAFFGQGTRLTVV.

The rearrangement joins TRBV9 to TRBJ2-2; 10 bases align to TRBD2. The germline CDR1 and CDR2 sequences are SGDLS and YYNGEE. The CDR3 is 16 amino acids. V dropped 3 bases and J dropped 1; count of bases not matched to a gene: 3. The CDR3 DNA reads as TGTGCCAGCAGCGCCGGACTAGCGGTGAACACCGGGGAGCTGTTTTTT. This gives the protein CASSAGLAVNTGELFF.

The gene calls are TRBV19 and TRBJ2-2; 9 bases align to TRBD1. Germline V lookup: CDR1 LNHDA, CDR2 SQIVND (reference sequence). The CDR3 sequence is 14 residues long. J was trimmed by 7 bases and V by 7 bases; bases with no gene match: 7. The DNA of the CDR3 is TGTGCCAGTACCCTATCGGACAGGGGCGGGGAGCTGTTTTTT. It is translated as CASTLSDRGGELFF.

The chain employs TRBV5-1 and TRBJ2-2; 11 bases map to TRBD1. The CDR3 contains 14 residues. Germline-derived CDR1 and CDR2 are SGHRS and YFSETQ. J lost 7 bases, V lost 4 bases, and 3 bases had no gene match. CDR3 in amino acids: CASSPGTGGGELFF. The CDR3 DNA reads as TGCGCCAGCAGCCCCGGGACAGGGGGCGGGGAGCTGTTTTTT.

The J gene is TRBJ2-7, the V gene TRBV5-4; 10 positions match TRBD1. Germline V gene data show CDR1 as SGHNT and CDR2 as YYREEE (reference sequence). J gave up 1 base and V 4 bases, and 5 bases lay outside the gene matches. The CDR3 length is 15 residues. Here the CDR3 reads CASSARDRGSYEQYF. In nucleotides, the CDR3 is TGTGCCAGCAGCGCCCGGGACAGGGGATCCTACGAGCAGTACTTC.

CDR3 coding DNA: TGCGCCAGCAGCAGCCAATCCTCCATCACAGATACGCAGTATTTT. Translated: CASSSQSSITDTQYF. The chain combines TRBV5-1 with TRBJ2-3; D is ambiguous. CDR3 length: 15 residues. Germline V gene sequence: CDR1 SGHRS, CDR2 YFSETQ. Trimming cost V 4 bases and J 2 bases, with 14 bases left between them.

To note about this clone: One end of the junction fails to match germline, which may point to a read error. The chain employs TRBV29-1 and TRBJ1-4; TRBD1 matches 8 bases. Germline CDR1 and CDR2: SQVTM and ANQGSEA. This CDR3 comprises 13 residues. The CDR3 protein is CSGETGDNGKLFF. CDR3 bases: TGCAGCGGTGAGACAGGGGATAATGGAAAACTGTTTTTT.

This chain joins TRBV5-1 and TRBJ2-7, with a possible D match to TRBD1 (7 bases). The V and J ends lost 4 bases and 6 bases respectively, with 20 bases between them. The CDR3 has 15 residues. Per germline, CDR1 SGHRS and CDR2 YFSETQ. This chain's CDR3 is CASSQMEGAQSEQYF. The CDR3 DNA follows: TGCGCCAGCAGCCAAATGGAGGGGGCGCAGTCCGAGCAGTACTTC.

The chain carries TRBV18 and TRBJ1-2; D might be TRBD1 (6 bases). V was pared by 3 bases and J by 0 bases, with 14 bases between. This CDR3 spans 16 amino acids. Germline-derived CDR1 and CDR2 are KGHSH and LQKENI. CDR3 coding DNA: TGTGCCAGCTCACCGGGACAACCTAAGACTAACTATGGCTACACCTTC. Residues: CASSPGQPKTNYGYTF.

This clone was picked up a small number of times. The chain links TRBV28 to TRBJ1-5, with TRBD1 matching 7 bases. This CDR3 region has 12 residues. CDR1 and CDR2 (germline): MDHEN, SYDVKM. Losses at the gene ends were 9 bases for V and 4 bases for J; bases not matched to a gene: 3. DNA of the CDR3: TGTGCCAGTTGCAGGGGGAATCAGCCCCAGCATTTT. It codes for CASCRGNQPQHF.

The V gene is TRBV4-2, the J gene TRBJ2-4, with 9 bases that match TRBD1. J lost 7 bases, V lost 1 base, and 5 bases had no gene match. CDR3 length: 15 amino acids. CDR1 and CDR2 from the germline V gene are LGHNA and YNFKEQ. CDR3 residues: CASSQAGQGTNIQYF. Written as DNA, the CDR3 is TGTGCCAGCAGCCAAGCGGGACAGGGCACCAACATTCAGTACTTC.

V gene TRBV4-1 combines with J gene TRBJ2-1; 8 positions match TRBD1. CDR1 is MGHRA and CDR2 is YSYEKL in the germline V gene. The CDR3 totals 15 residues. The ends lost 3 bases at V and 8 bases at J; junction bases unmatched: 9. The CDR3 DNA follows: TGCGCCAGCAGCCAGTCTTCGGCAGGGGGCTATGAGCAGTTCTTC. This gives the protein CASSQSSAGGYEQFF.

V usage is TRBV28 and J usage is TRBJ2-5; D remains unclear. From germline, CDR1 is MDHEN and CDR2 SYDVKM. V lost 1 base to trimming and J lost 5 bases, with 2 bases between them. This CDR3 comprises 11 residues. CDR3 protein: CASSLSETQYF. The CDR3 coding sequence is TGTGCCAGCAGTTTATCTGAGACCCAGTACTTC.

The chain carries TRBV5-4 and TRBJ2-7; D is unresolved. Trimming shortened V by 4 bases and J by 0 bases, and 14 bases separated the two germline ends. CDR3 length: 15 residues. Germline CDR1 is SGHNT and CDR2 is YYREEE (reference sequence). The CDR3 DNA reads TGTGCCAGCAGCCCCCGTTGGGCCAGCTCCTACGAGCAGTACTTC. Residues: CASSPRWASSYEQYF.

The chain links TRBV14 to TRBJ2-7; maybe TRBD2 (6 bases). Germline V lookup: CDR1 SGHDN, CDR2 FVKESK. Trimming took off 1 base at V and 2 bases at J, with 12 bases between the two ends. This CDR3 has 15 amino acids. The CDR3, as DNA: TGTGCCAGCAGCCAAGGGCGGACTAACCCCTACGAGCAGTACTTC. This sequence encodes CASSQGRTNPYEQYF.